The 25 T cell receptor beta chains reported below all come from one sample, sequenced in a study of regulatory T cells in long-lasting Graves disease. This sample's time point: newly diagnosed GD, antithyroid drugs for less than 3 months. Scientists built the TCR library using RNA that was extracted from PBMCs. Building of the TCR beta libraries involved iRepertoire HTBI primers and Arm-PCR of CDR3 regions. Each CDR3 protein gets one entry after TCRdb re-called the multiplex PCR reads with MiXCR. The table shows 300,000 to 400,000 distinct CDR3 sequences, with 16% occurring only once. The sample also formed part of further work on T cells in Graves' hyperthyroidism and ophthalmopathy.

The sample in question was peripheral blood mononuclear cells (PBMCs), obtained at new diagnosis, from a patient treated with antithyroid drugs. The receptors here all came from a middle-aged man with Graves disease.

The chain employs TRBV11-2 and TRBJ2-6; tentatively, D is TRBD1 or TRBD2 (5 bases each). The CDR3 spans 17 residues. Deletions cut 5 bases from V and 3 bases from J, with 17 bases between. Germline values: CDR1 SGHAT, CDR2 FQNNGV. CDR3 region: CASSTRGFLHGANVLTF. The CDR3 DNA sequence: TGTGCCAGCAGCACGAGGGGATTCCTTCATGGGGCCAACGTCCTGACTTTC.

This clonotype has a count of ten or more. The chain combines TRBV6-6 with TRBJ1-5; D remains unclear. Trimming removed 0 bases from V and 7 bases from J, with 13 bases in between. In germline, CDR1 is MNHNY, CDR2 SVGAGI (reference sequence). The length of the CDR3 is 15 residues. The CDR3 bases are TGTGCCAGCAGTTACTCGTCGGGGTACGGGCAGCCCCAGCATTTT. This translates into CASSYSSGYGQPQHF.

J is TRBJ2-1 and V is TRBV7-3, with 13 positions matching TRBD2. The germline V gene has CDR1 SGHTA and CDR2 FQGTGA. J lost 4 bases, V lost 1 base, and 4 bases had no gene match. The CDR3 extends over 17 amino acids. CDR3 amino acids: CASSLKLAGGRYNEQFF. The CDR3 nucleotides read TGTGCCAGCAGCTTAAAACTAGCGGGGGGGCGATACAATGAGCAGTTCTTC. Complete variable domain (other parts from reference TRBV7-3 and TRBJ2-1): GAGVSQTPSNKVTEKGKYVELRCDPISGHTALYWYRQSLGQGPEFLIYFQGTGAADDSGLPNDRFFAVRPEGSVSTLKIQRTERGDSAVYLCASSLKLAGGRYNEQFFGPGTRLTVL.

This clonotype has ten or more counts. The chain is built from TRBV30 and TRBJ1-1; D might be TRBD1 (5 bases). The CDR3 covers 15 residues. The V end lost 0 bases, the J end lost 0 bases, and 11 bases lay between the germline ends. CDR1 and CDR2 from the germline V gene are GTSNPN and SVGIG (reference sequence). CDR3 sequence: CAWSVLGVLNTEAFF. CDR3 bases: TGTGCCTGGAGTGTACTAGGGGTGCTGAACACTGAAGCTTTCTTT. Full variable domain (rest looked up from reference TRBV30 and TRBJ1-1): SQTIHQWPATLVQPVGSPLSLECTVEGTSNPNLYWYRQAAGRGLQLLFYSVGIGQISSEVPQNLSASRPQDRQFILSSKKLLLSDSGFYLCAWSVLGVLNTEAFFGQGTRLTVV.

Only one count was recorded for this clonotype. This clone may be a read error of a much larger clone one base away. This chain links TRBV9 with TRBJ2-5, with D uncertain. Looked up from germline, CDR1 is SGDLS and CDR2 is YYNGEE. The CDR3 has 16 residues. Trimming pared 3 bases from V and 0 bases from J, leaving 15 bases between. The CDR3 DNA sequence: TGTGCCAGCAGCGCCGCCGCCTTTCAGTACCAAGAGACCCAGTACTTC. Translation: CASSAAAFQYQETQYF.

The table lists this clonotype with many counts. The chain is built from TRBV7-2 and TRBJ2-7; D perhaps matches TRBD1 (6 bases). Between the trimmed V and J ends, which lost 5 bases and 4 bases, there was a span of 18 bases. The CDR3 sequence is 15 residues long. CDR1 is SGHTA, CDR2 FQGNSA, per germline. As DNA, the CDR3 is TGTGCCAGCAGCCCGAAGGCAGGGGAACATTACGAGCAGTACTTC. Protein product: CASSPKAGEHYEQYF.

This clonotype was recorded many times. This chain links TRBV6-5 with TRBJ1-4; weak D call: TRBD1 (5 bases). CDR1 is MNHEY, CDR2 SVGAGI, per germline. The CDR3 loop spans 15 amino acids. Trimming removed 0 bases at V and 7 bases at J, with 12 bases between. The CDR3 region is CASSYSGVQSEKLFF. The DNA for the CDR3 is TGTGCCAGCAGTTACTCGGGGGTCCAAAGTGAAAAACTGTTTTTT.

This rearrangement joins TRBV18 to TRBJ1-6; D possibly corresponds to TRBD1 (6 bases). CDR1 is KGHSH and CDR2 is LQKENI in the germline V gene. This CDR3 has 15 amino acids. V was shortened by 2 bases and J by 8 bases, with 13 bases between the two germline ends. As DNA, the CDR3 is TGTGCCAGCTCACCAACGCAGGGGAAAGATTCACCCCTCCACTTT. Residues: CASSPTQGKDSPLHF. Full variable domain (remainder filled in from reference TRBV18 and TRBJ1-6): NAGVMQNPRHLVRRRGQEARLRCSPMKGHSHVYWYRQLPEEGLKFMVYLQKENIIDESGMPKERFSAEFPKEGPSILRIQQVVRGDSAAYFCASSPTQGKDSPLHFGNGTRLTVT.

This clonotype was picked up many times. The DNA for the CDR3 is TGTGCCAGCAGCCCCTCCGGAATTGAGGCAGATACGCAGTATTTT. Its protein is CASSPSGIEADTQYF. This rearrangement joins TRBV7-9 to TRBJ2-3; D gene unclear. The CDR3 consists of 15 residues. Germline V gene lookup returns CDR1 SEHNR and CDR2 FQNEAQ (reference sequence). V was cut by 5 bases and J by 4 bases, with 16 bases left in between.

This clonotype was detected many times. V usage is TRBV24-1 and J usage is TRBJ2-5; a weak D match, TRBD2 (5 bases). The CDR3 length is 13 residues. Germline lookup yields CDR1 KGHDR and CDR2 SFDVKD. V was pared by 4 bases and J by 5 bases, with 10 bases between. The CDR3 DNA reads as TGTGCCACCAGTGAGGCGGGTCCCGAGACCCAGTACTTC. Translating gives CATSEAGPETQYF.

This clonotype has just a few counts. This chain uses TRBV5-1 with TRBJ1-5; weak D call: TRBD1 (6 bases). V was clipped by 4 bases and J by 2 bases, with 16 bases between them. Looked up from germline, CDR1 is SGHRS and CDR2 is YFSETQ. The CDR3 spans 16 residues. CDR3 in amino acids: CASSPDSSGGNQPQHF. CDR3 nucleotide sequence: TGCGCCAGCAGCCCGGACAGTTCTGGAGGCAATCAGCCCCAGCATTTT.

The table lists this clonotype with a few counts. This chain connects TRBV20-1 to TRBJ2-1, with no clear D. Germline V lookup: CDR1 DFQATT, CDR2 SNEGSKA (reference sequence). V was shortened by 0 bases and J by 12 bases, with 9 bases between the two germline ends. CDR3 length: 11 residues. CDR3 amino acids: CSARDIGWQFF. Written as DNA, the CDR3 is TGCAGTGCTAGAGATATCGGTTGGCAGTTCTTC.

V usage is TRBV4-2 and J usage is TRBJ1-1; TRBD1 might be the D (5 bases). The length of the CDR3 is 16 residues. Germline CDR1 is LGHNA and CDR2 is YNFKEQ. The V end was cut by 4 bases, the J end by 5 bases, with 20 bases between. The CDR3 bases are TGTGCCAGCAGCCGAGCAGGCGGAAGGGGAACAACTGAAGCTTTCTTT. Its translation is CASSRAGGRGTTEAFF.

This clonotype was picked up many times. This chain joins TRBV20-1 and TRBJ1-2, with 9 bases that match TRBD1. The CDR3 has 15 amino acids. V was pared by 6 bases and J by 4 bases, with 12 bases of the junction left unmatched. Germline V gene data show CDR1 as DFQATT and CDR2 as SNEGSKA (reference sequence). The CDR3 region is CSAPPGTGRFYGYTF. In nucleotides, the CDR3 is TGCAGTGCACCACCCGGGACAGGGAGGTTCTATGGCTACACCTTC.

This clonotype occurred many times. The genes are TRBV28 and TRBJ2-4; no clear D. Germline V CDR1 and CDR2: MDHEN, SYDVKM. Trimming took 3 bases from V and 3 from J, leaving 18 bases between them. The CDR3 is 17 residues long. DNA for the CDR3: TGTGCCAGCAGTTTCCAACCCCCGGCCGTCCTCAAAAACATTCAGTACTTC. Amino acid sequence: CASSFQPPAVLKNIQYF. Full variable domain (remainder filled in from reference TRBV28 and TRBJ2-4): DVKVTQSSRYLVKRTGEKVFLECVQDMDHENMFWYRQDPGLGLRLIYFSYDVKMKEKGDIPEGYSVSREKKERFSLILESASTNQTSMYLCASSFQPPAVLKNIQYFGAGTRLSVL.

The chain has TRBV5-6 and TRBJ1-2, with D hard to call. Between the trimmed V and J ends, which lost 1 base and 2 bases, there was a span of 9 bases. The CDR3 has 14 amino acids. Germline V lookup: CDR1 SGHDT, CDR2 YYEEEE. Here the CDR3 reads CASSLPSVNYGYTF. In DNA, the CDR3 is TGTGCCAGCAGCTTGCCGTCAGTCAACTATGGCTACACCTTC.

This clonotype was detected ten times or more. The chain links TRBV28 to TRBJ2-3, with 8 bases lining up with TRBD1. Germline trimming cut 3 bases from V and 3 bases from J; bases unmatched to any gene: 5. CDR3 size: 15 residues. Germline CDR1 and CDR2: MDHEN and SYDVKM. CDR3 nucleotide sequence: TGTGCCAGCAGTTTGTGGACAGGGAGGACAGATACGCAGTATTTT. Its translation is CASSLWTGRTDTQYF.

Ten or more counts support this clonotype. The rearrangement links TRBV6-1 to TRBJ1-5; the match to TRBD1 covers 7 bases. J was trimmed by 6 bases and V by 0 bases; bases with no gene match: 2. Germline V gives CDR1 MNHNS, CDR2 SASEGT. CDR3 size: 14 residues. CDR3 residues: CASSEAGGVQPQHF. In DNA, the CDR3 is TGTGCCAGCAGTGAAGCAGGGGGCGTTCAGCCCCAGCATTTT.

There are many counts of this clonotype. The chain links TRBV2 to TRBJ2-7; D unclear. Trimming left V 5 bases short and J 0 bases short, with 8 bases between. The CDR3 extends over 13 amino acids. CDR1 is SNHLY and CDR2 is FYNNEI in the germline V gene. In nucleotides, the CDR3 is TGTGCCAGCAGTTCGGGTTTCTCCTACGAGCAGTACTTC. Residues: CASSSGFSYEQYF.

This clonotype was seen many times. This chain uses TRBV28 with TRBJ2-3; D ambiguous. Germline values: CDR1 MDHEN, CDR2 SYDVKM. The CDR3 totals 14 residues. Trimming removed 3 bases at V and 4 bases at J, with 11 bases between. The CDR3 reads CASSLEAPPDTQYF. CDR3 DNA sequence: TGTGCCAGCAGTTTGGAAGCACCTCCAGATACGCAGTATTTT.

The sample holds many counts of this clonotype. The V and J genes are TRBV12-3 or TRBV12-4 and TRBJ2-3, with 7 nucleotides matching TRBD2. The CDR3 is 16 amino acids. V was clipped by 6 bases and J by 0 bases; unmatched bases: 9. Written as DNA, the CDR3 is TGTGCCAGCAGCCCTCTAGCGGCTCTTAGCACAGATACGCAGTATTTT. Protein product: CASSPLAALSTDTQYF.

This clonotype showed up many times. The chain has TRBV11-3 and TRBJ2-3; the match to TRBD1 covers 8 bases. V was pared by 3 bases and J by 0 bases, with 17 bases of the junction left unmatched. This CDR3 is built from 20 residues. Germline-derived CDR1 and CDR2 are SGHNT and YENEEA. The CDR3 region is CASSFGQGVIRETSTDTQYF. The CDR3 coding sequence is TGTGCCAGCAGCTTCGGACAGGGAGTTATTCGGGAGACTAGCACAGATACGCAGTATTTT.

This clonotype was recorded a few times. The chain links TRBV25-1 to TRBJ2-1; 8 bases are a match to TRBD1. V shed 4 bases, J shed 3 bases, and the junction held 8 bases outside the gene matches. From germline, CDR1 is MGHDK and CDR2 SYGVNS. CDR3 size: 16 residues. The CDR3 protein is CASSGPGQEIYNEQFF. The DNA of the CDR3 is TGTGCCAGCAGTGGACCGGGACAGGAAATCTACAATGAGCAGTTCTTC. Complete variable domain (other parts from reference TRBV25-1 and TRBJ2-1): EADIYQTPRYLVIGTGKKITLECSQTMGHDKMYWYQQDPGMELHLIHYSYGVNSTEKGDLSSESTVSRIRTEHFPLTLESARPSHTSQYLCASSGPGQEIYNEQFFGPGTRLTVL.

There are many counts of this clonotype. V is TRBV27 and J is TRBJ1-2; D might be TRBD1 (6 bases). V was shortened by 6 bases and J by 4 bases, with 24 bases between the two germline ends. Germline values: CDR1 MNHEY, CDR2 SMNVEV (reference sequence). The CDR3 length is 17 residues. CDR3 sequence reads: CASSLIGPEGGLYGYTF. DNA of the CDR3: TGTGCCAGCAGCCTTATTGGGCCCGAGGGGGGACTCTATGGCTACACCTTC.

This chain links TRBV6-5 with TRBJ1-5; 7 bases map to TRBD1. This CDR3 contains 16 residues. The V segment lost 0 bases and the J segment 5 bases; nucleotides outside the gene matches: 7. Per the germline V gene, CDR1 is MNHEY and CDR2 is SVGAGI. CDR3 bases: TGTGCCAGCAGTTACTCACGGACAGGCGGTGATCAGCCCCAGCATTTT. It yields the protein CASSYSRTGGDQPQHF.